Each of the 24 T cell receptor beta chains below was sequenced from the same sample in a study of OX40 agonist ivuxolimab in advanced cancers. Measured with immunoSEQ multiplex PCR; TCRdb has only the in-frame clones, and not every one. In the table there are some 80,000 clones, 70% to 85% of which are singletons. Source: CD4+ or CD8+ T cells sorted from blood, taken in a trial of the OX40 agonist ivuxolimab. These receptors originate from an adult with an advanced solid tumor such as melanoma, head and neck, liver or kidney cancer.

The chain is built from TRBV18 and TRBJ1-2, with D possibly being TRBD1 (5 bases). The CDR3 spans 13 residues. Trimming shortened V by 3 bases and J by 2 bases, and 7 bases separated the two germline ends. Germline CDR1 and CDR2: KGHSH and LQKENI. As DNA, the CDR3 is TGTGCCAGCTCACCGACAGTGAACTATGGCTACACCTTC. This translates into CASSPTVNYGYTF.

The chain joins TRBV11-3 to TRBJ2-7; D remains unclear. CDR3 length equals 14 residues. The V and J ends lost 3 bases and 0 bases respectively, with 9 bases between them. CDR1 is SGHNT, CDR2 YENEEA, per germline. The CDR3 is CASSFRPNSYEQYF. The DNA of the CDR3 is TGTGCCAGCAGCTTCAGGCCGAACTCCTACGAGCAGTACTTC. Together with reference TRBV11-3 and TRBJ2-7, the CDR3 gives the full variable domain: EAGVVQSPRYKIIEKKQPVAFWCNPISGHNTLYWYLQNLGQGPELLIRYENEEAVDDSQLPKDRFSAERLKGVDSTLKIQPAELGDSAVYLCASSFRPNSYEQYFGPGTRLTVT.

Remarks on this clone: Other DNA sequences in this specimen translate into the identical CDR3. The chain links TRBV9 to TRBJ2-3; D unclear. The CDR3 has 13 residues. Trimming shortened V by 0 bases and J by 1 base, and 3 bases separated the two germline ends. Germline loops: CDR1 SGDLS, CDR2 YYNGEE. In DNA form, the CDR3 reads TGTGCCAGCAGCGTAGCCGGCACAGATACGCAGTATTTT. This encodes CASSVAGTDTQYF.

The chain is built from TRBV5-1 and TRBJ1-4; no definite D call. The CDR3 consists of 14 residues. Trimming removed 0 bases from V and 0 bases from J, with 3 bases in between. Germline-derived CDR1 and CDR2 are SGHRS and YFSETQ. CDR3 nucleotides: TGCGCCAGCAGCTTGGGTGCAACTAATGAAAAACTGTTTTTT. Its protein is CASSLGATNEKLFF.

This clone was recorded once. This rearrangement joins TRBV7-3 to TRBJ2-5, with D uncertain. The CDR3 covers 13 residues. Trimming removed 3 bases at V and 5 bases at J, with 10 bases between. Germline V gives CDR1 SGHTA, CDR2 FQGTGA. The DNA of the CDR3 is TGTGCCAGCAGCTTTGACGGATGGGAGACCCAGTACTTC. This translates into CASSFDGWETQYF.

V and J are TRBV28 and TRBJ2-7; perhaps TRBD2 as D (5 bases). The germline gives CDR1 MDHEN, CDR2 SYDVKM. CDR3 size: 14 residues. V shed 4 bases and J shed 2 bases, with 12 bases lying between them. As DNA, the CDR3 is TGTGCCAGCAGTTACCTCTCGGGGACCTACGAGCAGTACTTC. Amino acids: CASSYLSGTYEQYF.

The V and J genes are TRBV5-4 and TRBJ2-5; D could derive from TRBD1 or TRBD2 (6 bases each). This CDR3 contains 14 residues. The germline CDR1 and CDR2 sequences are SGHNT and YYREEE (reference sequence). V was cut by 0 bases and J by 1 base, with 7 bases left in between. The CDR3 here is CASSLAGAQETQYF. The DNA for the CDR3 is TGTGCCAGCAGCTTGGCGGGGGCCCAAGAGACCCAGTACTTC.

V and J are TRBV2 and TRBJ1-1; D is undetermined. There are 10 residues in the CDR3. Germline V gene data show CDR1 as SNHLY and CDR2 as FYNNEI. CDR3 in DNA: TGTGCGGTTGGGAATACTGAAGCTTTCTTT. This codes for CAVGNTEAFF. The whole variable domain, filled in from reference TRBV2 and TRBJ1-1, reads EPEVTQTPSHQVTQMGQEVILRCVPISNHLYFYWYRQILGQKVEFLVSFYNNEISEKSEIFDDQFSVERPDGSNFTLKIRSTKLEDSAMYFCAVGNTEAFFGQGTRLTVV.

V usage is TRBV6-5 and J usage is TRBJ2-7; the D gene is possibly TRBD2 (6 bases). The CDR3 contains 14 residues. The germline gives CDR1 MNHEY, CDR2 SVGAGI. Deletions cut 2 bases from V and 8 bases from J, with 16 bases between. The CDR3 loop reads CASSYGWASAKQYF. CDR3 in DNA: TGTGCCAGCAGTTACGGGTGGGCTAGCGCAAAGCAGTACTTC.

This clone was picked up one time. This sequence joins TRBV7-9 and TRBJ2-3; tentative D call: TRBD1 (6 bases). The germline V and J ends were trimmed by 3 bases and 8 bases, with 12 bases remaining between them. The CDR3 has 13 amino acids. Germline lookup yields CDR1 SEHNR and CDR2 FQNEAQ (reference sequence). As DNA, the CDR3 is TGTGCCAGCAGCTTGATATTGGGGGCTACGCAGTATTTT. It yields the protein CASSLILGATQYF.

The chain has TRBV6-6 and TRBJ2-1; D is possibly TRBD1 or TRBD2 (5 bases each). Trimming took 6 bases from V and 0 from J, leaving 12 bases between them. The CDR3 extends over 15 amino acids. In germline, CDR1 is MNHNY, CDR2 SVGAGI (reference sequence). The CDR3 DNA reads TGTGCCAGCAGCACGGGACGGAGCTCCTACAATGAGCAGTTCTTC. Amino acid sequence: CASSTGRSSYNEQFF.

The chain uses TRBV6-1 and TRBJ1-1; a weak D match, TRBD1 (5 bases). Trimming took 5 bases from V and 4 from J, leaving 14 bases between them. Looked up from germline, CDR1 is MNHNS and CDR2 is SASEGT. The CDR3 is made up of 14 amino acids. The CDR3 DNA reads as TGTGCCAGCAGTACCAGGGTCAAGGGCACTGAAGCTTTCTTT. This codes for CASSTRVKGTEAFF.

This chain links TRBV9 with TRBJ2-1; TRBD1 or TRBD2 may be the D gene (5 bases each). The CDR3 is 16 residues long. In germline, CDR1 is SGDLS, CDR2 YYNGEE. V lost 0 bases and J lost 2, with 12 bases in between. This chain's CDR3 is CASSVGGRTTYNEQFF. CDR3 nucleotides: TGTGCCAGCAGCGTAGGGGGGAGAACCACCTACAATGAGCAGTTCTTC.

The table lists this clone with a few counts. J is TRBJ1-2 and V is TRBV4-2; D perhaps matches TRBD1 (6 bases). The CDR3 consists of 13 residues. Trimming shortened V by 0 bases and J by 7 bases, and 9 bases separated the two germline ends. CDR1 LGHNA and CDR2 YNFKEQ come from the germline V gene. The CDR3 nucleotides read TGTGCCAGCAGCCAAGACGTCAGGGGTGGCTACACCTTC. The encoded protein is CASSQDVRGGYTF.

The chain carries TRBV19 and TRBJ1-1, with 9 nucleotides matching TRBD1. The V segment lost 6 bases and the J segment 5 bases; nucleotides outside the gene matches: 4. Looked up from germline, CDR1 is LNHDA and CDR2 is SQIVND (reference sequence). This CDR3 is built from 13 residues. The CDR3 DNA reads as TGTGCCAGTAGACAGGACAGGGGAACTGAAGCTTTCTTT. Amino acid sequence: CASRQDRGTEAFF.

V gene TRBV25-1 combines with J gene TRBJ2-1, with 7 bases identical to TRBD2. Per germline, CDR1 MGHDK and CDR2 SYGVNS. Trimming removed 11 bases from V and 0 bases from J; junction bases left unmatched: 13. The CDR3 runs to 16 residues. In DNA form, the CDR3 reads TGTGCCTCTTCCCCGCCTAAGCGGGGCTCCTACAATGAGCAGTTCTTC. It translates to CASSPPKRGSYNEQFF.

A single count supports this clone. J is TRBJ2-2 and V is TRBV7-2; D may be TRBD1 (5 bases). This CDR3 has 13 residues. Trimming pared 3 bases from V and 6 bases from J, leaving 8 bases between. Germline assignment: CDR1 SGHTA and CDR2 FQGNSA. CDR3 region: CASSFRDAGELFF. DNA of the CDR3: TGTGCCAGCAGCTTCAGGGATGCCGGGGAGCTGTTTTTT.

The chain links TRBV7-2 to TRBJ1-2, with 9 bases that match TRBD1. There are 17 residues in the CDR3. Germline CDR1 and CDR2: SGHTA and FQGNSA. Trimming at V came to 3 bases and at J to 2 bases, leaving 10 bases not matched to a gene. CDR3 protein: CASSFNSGTGRNYGYTF. The CDR3 coding sequence is TGTGCCAGCAGCTTCAATTCCGGGACAGGGAGAAACTATGGCTACACCTTC.

The chain is built from TRBV5-1 and TRBJ1-4; weak D call: TRBD1 (6 bases). V dropped 5 bases and J dropped 3 bases, with 14 bases sitting between them. CDR1 is SGHRS, CDR2 YFSETQ, per germline. The CDR3 extends over 15 amino acids. This CDR3 is CASRVYGGPNEKLFF. The CDR3 coding sequence is TGCGCCAGCAGGGTCTATGGGGGGCCTAATGAAAAACTGTTTTTT.

This chain joins TRBV6-5 and TRBJ2-3; 7 nucleotides line up with TRBD2. CDR3 length equals 14 residues. Trimming at V came to 2 bases and at J to 1 base, leaving 0 bases not matched to a gene. Germline V gene lookup returns CDR1 MNHEY and CDR2 SVGAGI. DNA of the CDR3: TGTGCCAGCAGTTACGCGGGGGGCACAGATACGCAGTATTTT. This translates into CASSYAGGTDTQYF.

V and J are TRBV19 and TRBJ1-2, with D uncertain. Germline CDR1 LNHDA, CDR2 SQIVND (reference sequence). V lost 5 bases and J 4 bases, leaving 14 bases between the germline ends. The CDR3 covers 14 residues. The chain's CDR3 is CASSAVPLGYGYTF. The CDR3 DNA is TGTGCCAGTAGTGCCGTTCCGCTAGGCTATGGCTACACCTTC.

This clone was seen a single time. One end of the junction is discordant with germline, which a read error may explain. The chain joins TRBV7-7 to TRBJ2-3; the D call may be TRBD1 or TRBD2 (5 bases each). CDR3 length equals 14 residues. Per the germline V gene, CDR1 is SSHAT and CDR2 is FNYEAQ (reference sequence). The CDR3 here is CASSSGAGTDTQYF. The CDR3 bases are TGTGCTAGCAGCTCCGGGGCAGGGACAGATACGCAGTATTTT. The full variable domain, with the rest looked up from reference TRBV7-7 and TRBJ2-3, is GAGVSQSPRYKVTKRGQDVTLRCDPISSHATLYWYQQALGQGPEFLTYFNYEAQPDKSGLPSDRFSAERPEGSISTLTIQRTEQRDSAMYRCASSSGAGTDTQYFGPGTRLTVL.

This chain links TRBV6-5 with TRBJ1-5; D might be TRBD1 (5 bases). This CDR3 has 13 amino acids. Germline CDR1 MNHEY, CDR2 SVGAGI. The germline V and J ends were trimmed by 2 bases and 4 bases, with 6 bases remaining between them. CDR3 in amino acids: CASSYGGNQPQHF. The DNA of the CDR3 is TGTGCCAGCAGTTACGGGGGTAATCAGCCCCAGCATTTT.

This chain uses TRBV6-5 with TRBJ1-2; D gene unclear. The germline gives CDR1 MNHEY, CDR2 SVGAGI. V lost 2 bases and J lost 8, with 12 bases in between. The CDR3 spans 13 residues. The CDR3 coding sequence is TGTGCCAGCAGTTACGACCAAGGTGTCGGCTACACCTTC. The encoded protein is CASSYDQGVGYTF.